The rows below give T cell receptor beta chains drawn from one sample of a study of cytomegalovirus exposure and HLA in healthy donors. TCRdb's copy holds only in-frame clones and misses some; the assay was immunoSEQ multiplex PCR. Of about 180,000 clones detected, about 77% appear once; the ten largest clones hold under 3%. Sequenced: PBMCs. These receptors came from a woman aged 25 to 39 in good health and CMV-seropositive. Both conserved end residues are trimmed from each CDR3.

TRBV19 | ASSGHDRFSNQPQH
TRBV7-2 | ASSQRPGGYT
TRBV6-5 | ASSRDRGGYT
TRBV7-9 | ASSHRRD
TRBV18 | ASSPPSGQGQPQH
TRBV15 | ATSSGGSDSQY
TRBV4-3 | ASSEKGALTNEKLF
TRBV29-1 | SVPSDSSYEQY
TRBV10-3 | AISDGGTSAQETQY
TRBV11-3 | ASSFGGARNEQF
TRBV19 | ASSIGALQETQY
TRBV6-5 | ASSYRAGGTYEQY
TRBV6-5 | ASSPTEQAHYGYT
TRBV27 | ASSLAVGDRNQPQH
TRBV5-1 | ASSLSGETQY
TRBV14 | ASNSVSAGRLNEQY
TRBV15 | ATSRVVTGVGDTQY
TRBV6-1 | ASRPGARRTGELF
TRBV7-2 | ASSFKGGTGGTEAF
TRBV9 | ASSVLAGGVDTQY
TRBV7-8 | ASSLRGGQGGEKLF
TRBV28 | ASTLPVGQPQH
TRBV6-4 | ASSELAGAGYEQF
TRBV19 | ASSIGDREDEQY
TRBV2 | ASRVRDRDGGELF
TRBV27 | ASSARDIYNSPLH
TRBV7-2 | ASSSGTPFQYEQF
TRBV7-2 | ASSLAIGTDYGYT
TRBV5-8 | ASSLGPGQAILSGNTIY